The 11 T cell receptor beta chains below all came from one sample that was sequenced in a study of cytomegalovirus exposure and HLA in healthy donors. PCR was performed using 60 Vbeta and 13 Jbeta primers. Clones were read by immunoSEQ multiplex PCR, and TCRdb kept only the in-frame ones, dropping some. The table lists over 150,000 clones, roughly 73% of them singletons, with over 4.5% in the top ten. Material for sequencing was PBMCs. The receptors come from a male donor in good health and CMV-seronegative.

This clone was seen more than once but under ten times. The chain has TRBV7-3 and TRBJ2-1; D call uncertain. Germline CDR1 reads SGHTA; CDR2 reads FQGTGA. With 0 bases removed from V and 6 bases from J, the gap between germline ends came to 12 bases. This CDR3 contains 15 residues. The CDR3 reads CASSLTSQALNEQFF. The CDR3 DNA reads as TGTGCCAGCAGCTTAACGAGTCAAGCGCTCAATGAGCAGTTCTTC.

This clone was found a few times. This chain connects TRBV21-1 to TRBJ1-3; the table's D call, TRBD1, has no DNA check behind it. TRBV21-1 is recorded as a pseudogene. The CDR3 is 12 residues long. In nucleotides, the CDR3 is TGTGCCAGCAGCGCCCGGGACAGGGCCGGATATTTT. It specifies CASSARDRAGYF.

The V call is TRBV7-6, the J call TRBJ2-5, with 9 bases fitting TRBD2. The V segment lost 1 base and the J segment 0 bases; nucleotides outside the gene matches: 0. This CDR3 has 15 residues. Germline CDR1 is SGHVS and CDR2 is FNYEAQ. CDR3 in DNA: TGTGCCAGCAGCTTAGGGACTAGCGACCAAGAGACCCAGTACTTC. As protein: CASSLGTSDQETQYF. The full variable domain, in which reference TRBV7-6 and TRBJ2-5 provide the parts outside the CDR3, is GAGVSQSPRYKVTKRGQDVALRCDPISGHVSLYWYRQALGQGPEFLTYFNYEAQQDKSGLPNDRFSAERPEGSISTLTIQRTEQRDSAMYRCASSLGTSDQETQYFGPGTRLLVL.

The chain links TRBV27 to TRBJ2-3, with 11 positions matching TRBD2. The ends lost 11 bases at V and 2 bases at J; junction bases unmatched: 15. Germline assignment: CDR1 MNHEY and CDR2 SMNVEV (reference sequence). The CDR3 extends over 17 amino acids. In DNA form, the CDR3 reads TGTGCCGGACACTGCGGGACTAGCGGCAGAAACACAGATACGCAGTATTTT. Translation gives CAGHCGTSGRNTDTQYF.

This clone has a single count. The chain employs TRBV9 and TRBJ2-1; the D gene is possibly TRBD2 (5 bases). The germline CDR1 and CDR2 sequences are SGDLS and YYNGEE. The CDR3 runs 18 residues. Trimming shortened V by 0 bases and J by 0 bases, and 16 bases separated the two germline ends. The CDR3 is CASSVATGSGSSYNEQFF. CDR3 coding DNA: TGTGCCAGCAGCGTAGCTACGGGGAGCGGCAGCTCCTACAATGAGCAGTTCTTC.

The chain combines TRBV27 with TRBJ2-7; TRBD2 matches 12 bases. The CDR3 contains 17 residues. The V and J ends lost 4 bases and 5 bases, in that order; junction bases with no gene match: 12. Germline lookup yields CDR1 MNHEY and CDR2 SMNVEV (reference sequence). CDR3 protein: CASSSGLAGTGGDEQYF. The CDR3, as DNA: TGTGCCAGCAGTTCCGGACTAGCGGGAACGGGGGGGGACGAGCAGTACTTC.

The rearrangement uses TRBV4-2 and TRBJ1-1; D is unclear. The CDR3 extends over 18 amino acids. Trimming pared 3 bases from V and 0 bases from J, leaving 20 bases between. Germline V CDR1 and CDR2: LGHNA, YNFKEQ. This CDR3 is CASSQEAVRKYMNTEAFF. DNA of the CDR3: TGTGCCAGCAGCCAGGAAGCTGTCAGGAAATACATGAACACTGAAGCTTTCTTT.

This chain uses TRBV5-4 with TRBJ1-1; D is possibly TRBD1 (5 bases). Between the trimmed V and J ends, which lost 0 bases and 0 bases, there was a span of 9 bases. The CDR3 totals 15 residues. Per the germline V gene, CDR1 is SGHNT and CDR2 is YYREEE (reference sequence). For the CDR3, the DNA is TGTGCCAGCAGCTTGGAGGGGTTCCTGAACACTGAAGCTTTCTTT. Residues: CASSLEGFLNTEAFF.

V and J are TRBV6-5 and TRBJ1-4, with D tentatively TRBD1 (6 bases). CDR1 is MNHEY, CDR2 SVGAGI, per germline. There are 14 residues in the CDR3. V was pared by 6 bases and J by 6 bases, with 14 bases between. CDR3 sequence: CASRGSGQHEKLFF. In nucleotides, the CDR3 is TGTGCCAGCAGGGGATCCGGACAGCATGAAAAACTGTTTTTT.

The rearrangement joins TRBV28 to TRBJ2-3; 7 positions match TRBD2. Germline CDR1 MDHEN, CDR2 SYDVKM. The junction had 7 bases not matched to a gene; V was cut back by 4 bases and J by 0 bases. The CDR3 covers 16 residues. The CDR3 protein is CASSSSGAPSTDTQYF. In nucleotides, the CDR3 is TGTGCCAGCAGTTCTAGCGGAGCCCCTAGCACAGATACGCAGTATTTT.

This clone was picked up a small number of times. The rearrangement joins TRBV7-9 to TRBJ1-6, with D perhaps matching TRBD1 (6 bases). In germline, CDR1 is SEHNR, CDR2 FQNEAQ (reference sequence). The V gene lost 1 base and the J gene lost 8 bases, with 9 bases spanning the gap. There are 14 residues in the CDR3. CDR3 residues: CASSLEGGDSPLHF. DNA for the CDR3: TGTGCCAGCAGCTTAGAGGGGGGGGATTCACCCCTCCACTTT.